What follows are 8 T cell receptor beta chains derived from one specimen sequenced in a study of shared clonotypes between healthy human individuals. The method was immunoSEQ multiplex PCR; TCRdb's version includes in-frame clones alone and lacks a portion of them. The sample has hundreds of thousands of clones, roughly 92% seen once. CD45RO-negative, CCR7-positively selected cells formed the naive CD8 fraction, excluding terminally differentiated effector memory CD45RA+ cells. Sequencing was performed on naive CD8+ T cells sorted from blood. The source is a man under 40 in good health.

This clone was observed once. Other DNA sequences in this sample translate to the same CDR3. This rearrangement joins TRBV27 to TRBJ1-2; 9 positions match TRBD1. With 4 bases clipped from V and 3 bases from J, the junction kept 3 bases outside the gene matches. Germline CDR1 is MNHEY and CDR2 is SMNVEV (reference sequence). This CDR3 is 14 amino acids long. CDR3 sequence (DNA): TGTGCCAGCAGTTCCACAGGGGGCGACTATGGCTACACCTTC. Protein: CASSSTGGDYGYTF.

The rearrangement uses TRBV14 and TRBJ1-1; 9 bases fit TRBD1. The CDR3 consists of 14 residues. Germline V CDR1 and CDR2: SGHDN, FVKESK. V shed 3 bases and J 3 bases; nucleotides not matched to a gene: 2. The CDR3 sequence: CASSQYRGHTEAFF. In nucleotides, the CDR3 is TGTGCCAGCAGCCAGTACAGGGGGCACACTGAAGCTTTCTTT.

The chain uses TRBV29-1 and TRBJ2-7, with 7 bases fitting TRBD1. CDR3 length equals 21 residues. The V gene's germline CDR1 is SQVTM and CDR2 ANQGSEA. Trimming cost V 5 bases and J 2 bases; bases outside gene matches: 30. The CDR3: CSVKGAGQDGVKVGTPYEQYF. As DNA, the CDR3 is TGCAGCGTTAAGGGGGCAGGGCAGGACGGGGTTAAGGTGGGTACTCCCTACGAGCAGTACTTC.

This clone has at least ten counts. This sample also contains other DNA sequences that code for the same CDR3. V is TRBV28 and J is TRBJ2-7; TRBD2 might be the D (5 bases). Per germline, CDR1 MDHEN and CDR2 SYDVKM. The ends were cut back, 5 bases at V and 0 bases at J, with 5 bases in the middle. This CDR3 is built from 12 residues. The CDR3 reads CASSGSSYEQYF. CDR3 nucleotide sequence: TGTGCCAGCAGTGGGAGCTCCTACGAGCAGTACTTC.

This chain uses TRBV6-5 with TRBJ2-3; TRBD2 is a possible D gene (6 bases). Germline loops: CDR1 MNHEY, CDR2 SVGAGI. The CDR3 covers 15 residues. V was clipped by 0 bases and J by 6 bases, with 13 bases between them. The CDR3 here is CASSYSGGRLDTQYF. The CDR3 coding sequence is TGTGCCAGCAGTTACTCGGGAGGTAGGCTGGATACGCAGTATTTT.

V is TRBV27 and J is TRBJ2-7; perhaps TRBD2 as D (5 bases). Trimming stripped 5 bases from V and 3 bases from J, with 11 bases between. CDR3 length equals 13 residues. CDR1 MNHEY and CDR2 SMNVEV come from the germline V gene (reference sequence). CDR3 residues: CASSPGSRYEQYF. The CDR3 DNA reads as TGTGCCAGCAGTCCTGGGAGCCGCTACGAGCAGTACTTC.

This chain connects TRBV5-1 to TRBJ1-2; D remains ambiguous. Trimming shortened V by 4 bases and J by 0 bases, and 13 bases separated the two germline ends. The CDR3 runs to 15 residues. Germline V gene sequence: CDR1 SGHRS, CDR2 YFSETQ. Written as DNA, the CDR3 is TGCGCCAGCAGCCCAACAGAAAAAGCTAACTATGGCTACACCTTC. Amino acid sequence: CASSPTEKANYGYTF.

V is TRBV19 and J is TRBJ1-1; D remains ambiguous. The V gene lost 4 bases and the J gene lost 0 bases, with 9 bases spanning the gap. The CDR3 is 14 residues long. The germline V gene encodes CDR1 LNHDA and CDR2 SQIVND (reference sequence). CDR3 coding DNA: TGTGCCAGTAGTACGCCGTCTATGAACACTGAAGCTTTCTTT. Protein: CASSTPSMNTEAFF.